This T cell receptor (beta chain) was identified during a study of cytomegalovirus exposure and HLA in healthy donors. Study conclusions and caveats: Later analysis suggested most CMV-associated TCR beta chains were HLA-restricted. In vitro, three CMV-associated chains proved specific for CMV antigens.

The CDR3 has 16 amino acids. The V end was cut by 5 bases, the J end by 0 bases, with 11 bases between. CDR1 SGHDN and CDR2 FVKESK come from the germline V gene. Note on this clone: Its antigen is currently unknown.

PCR primers comprised 60 Vbeta and 13 Jbeta primers. The data were produced by immunoSEQ multiplex PCR, yet TCRdb's version contains in-frame clones alone and is incomplete. The table has approximately 85,000 clones, 80% seen once; the top ten hold about 23%. The TCR originated in a woman in her 50s in good health and CMV-seropositive. Sequencing used PBMCs. The J gene is TRBJ1-6, the V gene TRBV14; D may be TRBD1 (6 bases). For the CDR3, the DNA is TGTGCCAGCAGCTACACAGGGAGCTCCTATAATTCACCCCTCCACTTT. It is translated as CASSYTGSSYNSPLHF.